This TCR beta chain appears in the sequencing data of a study of blood T cell repertoires in COVID-19. Study summary: The United States, Italy and Spain provided the acute and convalescent COVID-19 samples.

This CDR3 is built from 15 residues. Germline V gives CDR1 LNHNV, CDR2 YYDKDF (reference sequence). V lost 1 base and J lost 3, with 10 bases in between. Sequencing was performed with immunoSEQ multiplex PCR; in TCRdb, only in-frame clones are kept and a portion is missing. The profile shows 100,000 to 150,000 clones, around 80% of them singletons. Recruitment covered roughly 24 US areas and drew participants whose ages spanned roughly 18 to 90 years. Participant-given clinical history determined each cohort assignment. The sequence derives from a middle-aged man with acute COVID-19. The sample was PBMCs or T cells enriched from blood (not recorded which). This chain connects TRBV15 to TRBJ1-5; D uncertain. The CDR3 nucleotides are TGTGCCACCAGCAGAGTCGAACAGTTCAATCAGCCCCAGCATTTT. Residues: CATSRVEQFNQPQHF.